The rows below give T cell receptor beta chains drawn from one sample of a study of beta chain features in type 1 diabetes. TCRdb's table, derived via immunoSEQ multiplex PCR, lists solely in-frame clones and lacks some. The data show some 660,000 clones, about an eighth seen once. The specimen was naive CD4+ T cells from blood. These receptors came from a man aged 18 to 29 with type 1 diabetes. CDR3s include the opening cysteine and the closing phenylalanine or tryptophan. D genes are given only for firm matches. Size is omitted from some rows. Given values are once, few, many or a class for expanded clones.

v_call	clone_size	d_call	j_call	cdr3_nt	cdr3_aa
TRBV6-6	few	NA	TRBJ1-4	TGTGCCAGCAGTTACTCGAAAGGGAGCGAAAAACTGTTTTTT	CASSYSKGSEKLFF
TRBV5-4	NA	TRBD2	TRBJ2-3	TGTGCCAGCTTTGGGGCGGGAGCTAGCACAGATACGCAGTATTTT	CASFGAGASTDTQYF
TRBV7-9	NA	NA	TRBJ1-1	TGTGCCAGCAGCTTAGTGGCAGAGAAGAACACTGAAGCTTTCTTT	CASSLVAEKNTEAFF
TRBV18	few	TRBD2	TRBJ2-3	TGTGCCAGCTCCCCCCAGCGGGGGGAGGATACGCAGTATTTT	CASSPQRGEDTQYF
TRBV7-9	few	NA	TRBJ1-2	TGTGCCAGCAGCTTCTCCCGGGACATCGGGCTAGATGGCTACACCTTC	CASSFSRDIGLDGYTF
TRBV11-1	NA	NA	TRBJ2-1	TGTGCCAGCAGCCGATCCGGGGGATTTTACAATGAGCAGTTCTTC	CASSRSGGFYNEQFF
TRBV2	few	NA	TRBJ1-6	TGTGCCAGCAGGCCCGCGGGTTCACCCCTCCACTTT	CASRPAGSPLHF
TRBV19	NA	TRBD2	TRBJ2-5	TGTGCCAGTGGGGGACTAGCGATGGAGACCCAGTACTTC	CASGGLAMETQYF
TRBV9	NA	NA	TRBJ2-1	TGTGCCAGCAGCGTAGGCAGGGAGGAGAATGAGCAGTTCTTC	CASSVGREENEQFF
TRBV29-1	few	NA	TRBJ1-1	TGCAGCGCCGAGGTCACTGAAGCTTTCTTT	CSAEVTEAFF
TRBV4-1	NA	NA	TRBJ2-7	TGCGCCAGCAGCGCAAAATACGGGCAGCCCGAGCAGTACTTC	CASSAKYGQPEQYF
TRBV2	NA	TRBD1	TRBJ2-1	TGTGCCAGCCGAATGGAAACAGGGGGCAATGAGCAGTTCTTC	CASRMETGGNEQFF
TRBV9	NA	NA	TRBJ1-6	TGTGCCAGCAGCGTGGAAGGAGTTCAGTCACCCCTCCACTTT	CASSVEGVQSPLHF
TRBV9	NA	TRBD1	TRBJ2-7	TGTGCCAGCAGCGTCACAGGGGGAGGCGAGCAGTACTTC	CASSVTGGGEQYF
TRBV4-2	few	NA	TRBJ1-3	TGTGCCAGCAGCCAAGCTGCCTTGAGCTCTGGAAACACCATATATTTT	CASSQAALSSGNTIYF
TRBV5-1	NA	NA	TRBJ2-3	TGCGCCAGCACGACCCAGACAGGCACAGATACGCAGTATTTT	CASTTQTGTDTQYF
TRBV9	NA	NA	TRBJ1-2	TGTGCCAGCAGCGCCAGAGGACGGGAGAACTATGGCTACACCTTC	CASSARGRENYGYTF
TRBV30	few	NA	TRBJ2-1	TGTGCCTGGAGTGTTACCGCAGGGGCTCGAGGGATCTTC	CAWSVTAGARGIF
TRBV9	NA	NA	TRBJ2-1	TGTGCCAGCAGCGTAGGGAGGGGGTCCTACAATGAGCAGTTCTTC	CASSVGRGSYNEQFF